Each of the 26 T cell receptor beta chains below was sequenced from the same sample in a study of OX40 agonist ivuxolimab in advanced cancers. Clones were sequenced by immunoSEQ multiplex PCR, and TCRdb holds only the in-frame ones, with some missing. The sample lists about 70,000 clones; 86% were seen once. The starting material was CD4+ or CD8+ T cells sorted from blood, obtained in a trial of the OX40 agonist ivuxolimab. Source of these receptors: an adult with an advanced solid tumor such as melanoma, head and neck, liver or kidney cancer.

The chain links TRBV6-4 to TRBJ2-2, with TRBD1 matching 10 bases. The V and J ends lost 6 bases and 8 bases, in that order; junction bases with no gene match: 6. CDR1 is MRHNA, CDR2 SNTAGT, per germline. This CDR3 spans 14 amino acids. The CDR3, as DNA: TGTGCCAGCAGGGAGGACAGGGGGATTGGGGAGCTGTTTTTT. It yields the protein CASREDRGIGELFF.

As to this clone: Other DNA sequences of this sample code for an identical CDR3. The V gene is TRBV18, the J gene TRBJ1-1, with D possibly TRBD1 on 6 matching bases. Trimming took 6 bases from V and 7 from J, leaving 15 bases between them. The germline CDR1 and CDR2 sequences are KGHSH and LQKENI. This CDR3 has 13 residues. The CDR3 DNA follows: TGTGCCAGCTCTCCTCAGACAGGCGGTGAAGCTTTCTTT. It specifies CASSPQTGGEAFF.

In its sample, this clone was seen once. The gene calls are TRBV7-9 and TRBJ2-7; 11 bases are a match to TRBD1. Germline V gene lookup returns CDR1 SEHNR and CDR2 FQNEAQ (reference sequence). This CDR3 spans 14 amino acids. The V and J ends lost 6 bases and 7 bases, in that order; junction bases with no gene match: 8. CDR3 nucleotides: TGTGCCAGCAGACCCGGACAGGGGGCGCTTGAGCAGTACTTC. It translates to CASRPGQGALEQYF.

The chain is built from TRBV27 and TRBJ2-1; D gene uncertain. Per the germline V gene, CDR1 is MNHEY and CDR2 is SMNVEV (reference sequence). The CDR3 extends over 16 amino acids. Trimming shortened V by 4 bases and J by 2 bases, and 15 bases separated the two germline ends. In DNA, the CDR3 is TGTGCCAGCAGTTCCCTTACGGTCCTCCCCTACAATGAGCAGTTCTTC. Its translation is CASSSLTVLPYNEQFF.

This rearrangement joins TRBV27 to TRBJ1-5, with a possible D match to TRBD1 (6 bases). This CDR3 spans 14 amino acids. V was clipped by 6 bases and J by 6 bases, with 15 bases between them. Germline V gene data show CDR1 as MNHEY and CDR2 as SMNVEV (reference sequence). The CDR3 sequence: CASRPTPGVQPQHF. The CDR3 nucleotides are TGTGCCAGCAGACCCACCCCAGGGGTTCAGCCCCAGCATTTT.

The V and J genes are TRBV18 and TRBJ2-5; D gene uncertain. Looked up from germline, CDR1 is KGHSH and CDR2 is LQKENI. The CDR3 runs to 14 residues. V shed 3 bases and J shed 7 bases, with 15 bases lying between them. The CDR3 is CASSPSRQSRTQYF. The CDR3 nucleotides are TGTGCCAGCTCACCCAGTAGACAATCGAGGACCCAGTACTTC.

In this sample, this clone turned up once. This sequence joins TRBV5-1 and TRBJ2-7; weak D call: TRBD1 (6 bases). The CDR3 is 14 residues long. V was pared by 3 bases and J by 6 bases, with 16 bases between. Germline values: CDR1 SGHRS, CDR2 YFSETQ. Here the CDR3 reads CASSWGQGSGEQYF. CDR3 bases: TGCGCCAGCAGCTGGGGGCAGGGTTCAGGCGAGCAGTACTTC. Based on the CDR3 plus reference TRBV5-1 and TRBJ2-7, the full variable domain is KAGVTQTPRYLIKTRGQQVTLSCSPISGHRSVSWYQQTPGQGLQFLFEYFSETQRNKGNFPGRFSGRQFSNSRSEMNVSTLELGDSALYLCASSWGQGSGEQYFGPGTRLTVT.

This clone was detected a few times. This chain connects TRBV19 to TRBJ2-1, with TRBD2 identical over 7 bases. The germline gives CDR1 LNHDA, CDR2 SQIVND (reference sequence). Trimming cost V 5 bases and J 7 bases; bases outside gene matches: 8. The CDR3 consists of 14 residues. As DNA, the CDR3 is TGTGCCAGTAGTCCCCAGGGAGGGAGGAATGAGCAGTTCTTC. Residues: CASSPQGGRNEQFF.

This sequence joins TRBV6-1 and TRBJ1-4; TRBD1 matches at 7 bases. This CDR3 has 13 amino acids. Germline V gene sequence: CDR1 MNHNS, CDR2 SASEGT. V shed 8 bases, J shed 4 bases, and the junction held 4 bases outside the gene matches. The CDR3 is CASLDRSNEKLFF. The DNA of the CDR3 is TGTGCCAGCCTGGACAGGAGTAATGAAAAACTGTTTTTT.

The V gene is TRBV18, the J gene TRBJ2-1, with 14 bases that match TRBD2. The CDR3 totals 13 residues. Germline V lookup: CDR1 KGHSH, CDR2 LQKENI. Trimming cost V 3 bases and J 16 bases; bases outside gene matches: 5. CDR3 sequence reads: CASSPGTSGSYFF. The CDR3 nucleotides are TGTGCCAGCTCACCCGGGACTAGCGGGAGTTATTTCTTC.

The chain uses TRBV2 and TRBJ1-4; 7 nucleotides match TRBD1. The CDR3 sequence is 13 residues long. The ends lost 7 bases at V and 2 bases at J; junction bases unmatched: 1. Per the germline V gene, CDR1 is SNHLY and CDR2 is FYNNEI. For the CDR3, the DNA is TGTGCCAGCACCAGGGGGACTAATGAAAAACTGTTTTTT. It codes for CASTRGTNEKLFF.

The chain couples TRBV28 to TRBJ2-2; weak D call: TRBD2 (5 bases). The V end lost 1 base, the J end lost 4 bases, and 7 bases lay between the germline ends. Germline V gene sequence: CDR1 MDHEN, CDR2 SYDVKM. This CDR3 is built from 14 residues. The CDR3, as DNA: TGTGCCAGCAGTTTATTAGAGGGCACCGGGGAGCTGTTTTTT. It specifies CASSLLEGTGELFF.

The CDR3 region has the DNA TGTGCCAGCAGCTTGGGCCCGTCGACAGGGGGGAATCAGCCCCAGCATTTT. It is translated as CASSLGPSTGGNQPQHF. The V call is TRBV5-5, the J call TRBJ1-5; TRBD1 matches at 9 bases. Losses at the gene ends were 0 bases for V and 4 bases for J; bases not matched to a gene: 8. The CDR3 extends over 17 amino acids. Germline V gives CDR1 SGHKS, CDR2 YYEKEE (reference sequence).

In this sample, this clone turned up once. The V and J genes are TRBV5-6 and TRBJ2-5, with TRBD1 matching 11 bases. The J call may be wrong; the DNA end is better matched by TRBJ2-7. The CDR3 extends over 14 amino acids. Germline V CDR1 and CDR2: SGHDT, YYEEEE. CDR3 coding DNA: TGTGCCAGCAGCGGGGGACAGGGGGCCTACGAGCAGTACTTC. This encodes CASSGGQGAYEQYF.

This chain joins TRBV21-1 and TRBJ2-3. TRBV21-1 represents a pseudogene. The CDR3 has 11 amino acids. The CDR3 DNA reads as TGTGCCAGCAGCACCGAAAACACGCAGTATTTT. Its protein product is CASSTENTQYF.

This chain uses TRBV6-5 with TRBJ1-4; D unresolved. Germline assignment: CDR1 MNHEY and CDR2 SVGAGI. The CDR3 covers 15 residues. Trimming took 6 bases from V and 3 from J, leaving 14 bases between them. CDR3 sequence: CASRRAGTANEKLFF. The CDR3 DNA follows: TGTGCCAGCAGGAGAGCAGGAACTGCTAATGAAAAACTGTTTTTT.

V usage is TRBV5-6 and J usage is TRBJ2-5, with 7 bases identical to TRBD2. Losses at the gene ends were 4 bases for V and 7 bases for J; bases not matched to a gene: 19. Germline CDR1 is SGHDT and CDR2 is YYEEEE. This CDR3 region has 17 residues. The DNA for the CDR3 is TGTGCCAGCAGCCATCTCGGGACCGATACTTTAGCGGGGACCCAGTACTTC. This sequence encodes CASSHLGTDTLAGTQYF.

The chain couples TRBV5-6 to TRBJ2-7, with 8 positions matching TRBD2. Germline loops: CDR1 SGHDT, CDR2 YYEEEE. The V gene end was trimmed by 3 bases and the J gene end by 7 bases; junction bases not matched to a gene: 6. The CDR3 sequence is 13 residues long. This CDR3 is CASSWGTRGEQYF. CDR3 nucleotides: TGTGCCAGCAGCTGGGGGACTAGAGGAGAGCAGTACTTC. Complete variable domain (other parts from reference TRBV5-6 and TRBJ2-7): DAGVTQSPTHLIKTRGQQVTLRCSPKSGHDTVSWYQQALGQGPQFIFQYYEEEERQRGNFPDRFSGHQFPNYSSELNVNALLLGDSALYLCASSWGTRGEQYFGPGTRLTVT.

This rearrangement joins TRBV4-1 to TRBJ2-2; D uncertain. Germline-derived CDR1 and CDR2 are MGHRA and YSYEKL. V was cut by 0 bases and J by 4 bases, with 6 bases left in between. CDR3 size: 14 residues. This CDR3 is CASSQDIATGELFF. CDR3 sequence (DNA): TGCGCCAGCAGCCAAGATATTGCCACCGGGGAGCTGTTTTTT.

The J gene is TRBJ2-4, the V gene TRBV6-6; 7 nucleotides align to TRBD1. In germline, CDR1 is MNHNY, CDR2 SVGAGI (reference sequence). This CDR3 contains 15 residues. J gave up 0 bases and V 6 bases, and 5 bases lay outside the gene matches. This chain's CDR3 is CASSPGQRAKNIQYF. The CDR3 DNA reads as TGTGCCAGCAGCCCGGGACAGAGAGCCAAAAACATTCAGTACTTC.

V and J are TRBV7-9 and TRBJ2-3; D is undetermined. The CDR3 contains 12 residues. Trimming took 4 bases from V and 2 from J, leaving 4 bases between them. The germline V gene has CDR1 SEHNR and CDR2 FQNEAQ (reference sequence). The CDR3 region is CASSSVTDTQYF. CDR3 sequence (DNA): TGTGCCAGCAGCTCCGTCACAGATACGCAGTATTTT.

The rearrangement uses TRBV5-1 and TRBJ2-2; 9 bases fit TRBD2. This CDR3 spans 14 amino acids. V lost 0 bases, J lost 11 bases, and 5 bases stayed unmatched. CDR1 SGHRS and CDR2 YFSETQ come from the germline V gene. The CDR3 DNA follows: TGCGCCAGCAGCTTGGCCCGGACTAGCGATGAGCTGTTTTTT. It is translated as CASSLARTSDELFF.

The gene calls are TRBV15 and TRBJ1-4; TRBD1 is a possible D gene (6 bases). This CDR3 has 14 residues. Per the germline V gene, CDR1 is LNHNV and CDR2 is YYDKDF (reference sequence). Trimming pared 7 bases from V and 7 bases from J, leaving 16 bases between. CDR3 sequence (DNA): TGTGCCACCAAACCTCAGGGGATCTTTGAAAAACTGTTTTTT. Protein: CATKPQGIFEKLFF.

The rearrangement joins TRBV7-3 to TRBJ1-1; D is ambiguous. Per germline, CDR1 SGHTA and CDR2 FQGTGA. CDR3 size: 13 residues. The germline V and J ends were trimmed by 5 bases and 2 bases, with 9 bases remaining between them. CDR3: CASSQGSNTEAFF. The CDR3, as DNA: TGTGCCAGCAGCCAAGGCAGTAACACTGAAGCTTTCTTT.

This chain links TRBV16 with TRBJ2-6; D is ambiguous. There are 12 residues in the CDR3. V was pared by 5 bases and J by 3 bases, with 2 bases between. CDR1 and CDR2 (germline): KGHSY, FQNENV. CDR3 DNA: TGTGCCAGCAGCGGTGGGGCCAACGTCCTGACTTTC. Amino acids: CASSGGANVLTF. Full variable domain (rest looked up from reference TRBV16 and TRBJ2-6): GEEVAQTPKHLVRGEGQKAKLYCAPIKGHSYVFWYQQVLKNEFKFLISFQNENVFDETGMPKERFSAKCLPNSPCSLEIQATKLEDSAVYFCASSGGANVLTFGAGSRLTVL.

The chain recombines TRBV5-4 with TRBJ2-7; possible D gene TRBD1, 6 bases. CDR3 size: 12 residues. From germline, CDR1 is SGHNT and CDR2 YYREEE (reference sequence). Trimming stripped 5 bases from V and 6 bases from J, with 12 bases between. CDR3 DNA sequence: TGTGCCAGCAGTTCCCCCAGGGGCGAGCAGTACTTC. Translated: CASSSPRGEQYF. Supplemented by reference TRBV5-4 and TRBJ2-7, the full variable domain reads ETGVTQSPTHLIKTRGQQVTLRCSSQSGHNTVSWYQQALGQGPQFIFQYYREEENGRGNFPPRFSGLQFPNYSSELNVNALELDDSALYLCASSSPRGEQYFGPGTRLTVT.